These 4 T cell receptor beta chains came from one sample sequenced in a study of OX40 agonist ivuxolimab in advanced cancers. TCRdb's copy holds only in-frame clones and misses some; the assay was immunoSEQ multiplex PCR. The sample lists over 75,000 clones, roughly nine tenths occurring once. The material sequenced was CD4+ or CD8+ T cells sorted from blood, taken in a trial of the OX40 agonist ivuxolimab. Receptor source: an adult with an advanced solid tumor such as melanoma, head and neck, liver or kidney cancer.

The CDR3 DNA reads as TGTGCCATCAGTGAGAGATACGAGCAGTACTTC. Translation gives CAISERYEQYF. The chain is built from TRBV10-3 and TRBJ2-5; no clear D gene. With the DNA end fitting TRBJ2-7 better, the J assignment may be wrong. This CDR3 contains 11 residues. CDR1 and CDR2 from the germline V gene are ENHRY and SYGVKD.

The J gene is TRBJ1-1, the V gene TRBV5-1; TRBD1 agrees at 12 bases. The CDR3 is 15 amino acids. Trimming at V came to 4 bases and at J to 2 bases, leaving 3 bases not matched to a gene. Per germline, CDR1 SGHRS and CDR2 YFSETQ. CDR3 loop: CASSQGQGANTEAFF. CDR3 nucleotide sequence: TGCGCCAGCAGCCAGGGACAGGGGGCAAACACTGAAGCTTTCTTT.

In this sample, this clone turned up once. At one boundary the junction diverges from the germline segment, which might be a read error. The CDR3 loop reads CASGQETSEYNEQFF. CDR3 coding DNA: TGCGCCAGCGGCCAAGAAACTAGCGAGTACAATGAGCAGTTCTTC. This chain joins TRBV4-1 and TRBJ2-1; 7 nucleotides align to TRBD2. Per germline, CDR1 MGHRA and CDR2 YSYEKL. The CDR3 spans 15 residues.

The chain joins TRBV27 to TRBJ2-7; the match to TRBD2 covers 8 bases. This CDR3 is 15 amino acids long. V lost 6 bases to trimming and J lost 0 bases; unmatched junction nucleotides: 7. CDR1 MNHEY and CDR2 SMNVEV come from the germline V gene (reference sequence). The CDR3 nucleotides are TGTGCCAGCAGGACCGGGCTAGCGGGCTCCTACGAGCAGTACTTC. Amino acid sequence: CASRTGLAGSYEQYF.